A selection of T cell receptor beta chains follows, all from one sample in a study of control samples from healthy donors and cancer patients. Some clones are missing from TCRdb's copy, which holds only in-frame ones; the method was immunoSEQ multiplex PCR. The data show roughly 130,000 clones, roughly 89% seen once. The sample was blood. These receptors were collected from a man aged 25-45 years in good health. Both conserved end residues are part of each CDR3. Fields, in order: clone size, CDR3 length, J gene, V gene, D gene, CDR3 DNA, CDR3 protein. The D gene is left open where the match is weak. Size values are once, few and many counts, or a class for expanded clones, and some rows have none.

size: .; length: 13; J: TRBJ2-1; V: TRBV11-2; D: .; DNA: TGTGCCAGCAGTTCCGTCCAGCTTCGAGAGCAGTTCTTC; CDR3: CASSSVQLREQFF
size: .; length: 17; J: TRBJ1-2; V: TRBV7-9; D: TRBD1; DNA: TGTGCCAGCAGCCCCCGGCGCGGACAGGGGGGAAGCTATGGCTACACCTTC; CDR3: CASSPRRGQGGSYGYTF
size: once; length: 15; J: TRBJ2-1; V: TRBV6-4; D: TRBD2; DNA: TGTGCCAGCAGTGAACTAGCGGGAGGGCATAATGAGCAGTTCTTC; CDR3: CASSELAGGHNEQFF
size: .; length: 15; J: TRBJ1-1; V: TRBV19; D: .; DNA: TGTGCCAGTACTAAGAGGGGTGGGCCAAACACTGAAGCTTTCTTT; CDR3: CASTKRGGPNTEAFF
size: .; length: 13; J: TRBJ2-3; V: TRBV7-2; D: TRBD1; DNA: TGTGCCAGCCGGACAGGGAATACAGATACGCAGTATTTT; CDR3: CASRTGNTDTQYF
size: .; length: 15; J: TRBJ2-7; V: TRBV10-3; D: .; DNA: TGTGCCATCAACTACACAGGGTCCCCCACCTACGAGCAGTACTTC; CDR3: CAINYTGSPTYEQYF
size: .; length: 12; J: TRBJ1-1; V: TRBV29-1; D: TRBD1; DNA: TGCAGCGTTCGACAGGGAGACACTGAAGCTTTCTTT; CDR3: CSVRQGDTEAFF
size: .; length: 15; J: TRBJ1-5; V: TRBV7-6; D: .; DNA: TGTGCCAGCAGCCGAACCGCGGGGTTCCATCAGCCCCAGCATTTT; CDR3: CASSRTAGFHQPQHF
size: .; length: 14; J: TRBJ1-5; V: TRBV28; D: TRBD1; DNA: TGTGCCAGCAGGACCGGGACAGGCAATCAGCCCCAGCATTTT; CDR3: CASRTGTGNQPQHF
size: .; length: 16; J: TRBJ2-3; V: TRBV6-4; D: .; DNA: TGTGCCAGCAGTGATGCGGCGGGTGGAGGCACAGATACGCAGTATTTT; CDR3: CASSDAAGGGTDTQYF
size: once; length: 15; J: TRBJ2-7; V: TRBV29-1; D: TRBD1; DNA: TGCAGCGTTGAAGGACAGGGGGCAACTCCGTACGAGCAGTACTTC; CDR3: CSVEGQGATPYEQYF
size: .; length: 13; J: TRBJ1-2; V: TRBV30; D: .; DNA: TGTGCCTGGAGCGCGTCAGGGCGGAATGGCTACACCTTC; CDR3: CAWSASGRNGYTF
size: .; length: 12; J: TRBJ1-2; V: TRBV6-2/TRBV6-3; D: TRBD1; DNA: TGTGCCAGCAGTCGACAGGGCCGGGGCTACACCTTC; CDR3: CASSRQGRGYTF
size: .; length: 17; J: TRBJ2-1; V: TRBV11-2; D: TRBD2; DNA: TGTGCCAGCAGGACCATACTCGGGACTAGATCCTACAATGAGCAGTTCTTC; CDR3: CASRTILGTRSYNEQFF
size: .; length: 14; J: TRBJ2-7; V: TRBV28; D: TRBD1; DNA: TGTGCCAGCAATCGGGACAGGCCGAACTACGAGCAGTACTTC; CDR3: CASNRDRPNYEQYF
size: .; length: 13; J: TRBJ2-7; V: TRBV27; D: .; DNA: TGTGCCAGCAGTTTTGCCGTGGACTACGAGCAGTACTTC; CDR3: CASSFAVDYEQYF
size: .; length: 14; J: TRBJ2-5; V: TRBV7-8; D: .; DNA: TGTGCCAGCAGCTTAGGGGCCCATCAAGAGACCCAGTACTTC; CDR3: CASSLGAHQETQYF
size: once; length: 16; J: TRBJ2-1; V: TRBV24-1; D: .; DNA: TGTGCCACCAGTGATCCCCATCTTGAGGGGTCGGGTGAGCAGTTCTTC; CDR3: CATSDPHLEGSGEQFF
size: .; length: 16; J: TRBJ2-3; V: TRBV4-2; D: .; DNA: TGTGCCAGCAGCCAACCGGGACGGGGGAGCACAGATACGCAGTATTTT; CDR3: CASSQPGRGSTDTQYF
size: .; length: 15; J: TRBJ2-7; V: TRBV6-1; D: .; DNA: TGTGCCAGCAGTGAAGTCTCGGAAGGGTCCTACGAGCAGTACTTC; CDR3: CASSEVSEGSYEQYF
size: .; length: 15; J: TRBJ1-6; V: TRBV4-2; D: .; DNA: TGTGCCAGCAGCCAAGATGCAGGGTGGAATTCACCCCTCCACTTT; CDR3: CASSQDAGWNSPLHF
size: .; length: 14; J: TRBJ2-7; V: TRBV7-2; D: .; DNA: TGTGCCAGCAGCTACGACAAGGAAGCCTACGAGCAGTACTTC; CDR3: CASSYDKEAYEQYF
size: .; length: 15; J: TRBJ2-2; V: TRBV6-5; D: .; DNA: TGTGCCAGCAGTTACTCCGTCCTTGGAACCGGGGAGCTGTTTTTT; CDR3: CASSYSVLGTGELFF
size: .; length: 17; J: TRBJ1-4; V: TRBV18; D: TRBD1; DNA: TGTGCCAGCTCACTCGTGTCGACAGGGATTCGGAATGAAAAACTGTTTTTT; CDR3: CASSLVSTGIRNEKLFF